Listed below are T cell receptor beta chains from one sample, sequenced in a study of beta chain features in type 1 diabetes. Some clones are missing from TCRdb's copy, which holds only in-frame ones; the method was immunoSEQ multiplex PCR. The sample has 100,000 to 150,000 clones, around 8.8% seen once. The sequencing input was central memory CD4+ T cells from blood. These receptors all come from a man aged 30 to 45 with type 1 diabetes. The CDR3 runs from the conserved cysteine through the conserved F or W. Each record gives: CDR3 protein, CDR3 DNA, clone size, J gene, D gene, V gene. D genes are given only for firm matches. Size is omitted from some rows. Given values are once, few, many or a class for expanded clones.

CASSLDGGTVGEKLFF	TGCGCCAGCAGCTTGGACGGAGGAACAGTCGGCGAAAAACTGTTTTTT	.	TRBJ1-4	.	TRBV5-1
CASRLGQGIYGYTF	TGTGCCAGCAGGCTAGGACAGGGTATCTATGGCTACACCTTC	few	TRBJ1-2	TRBD1	TRBV6-5
CAWSPTGVLTEAFF	TGTGCCTGGAGTCCCACAGGGGTTCTCACTGAAGCTTTCTTT	few	TRBJ1-1	TRBD1	TRBV30
CASSLKLAGADTQYF	TGTGCCAGCAGCTTAAAGCTAGCGGGGGCAGATACGCAGTATTTT	.	TRBJ2-3	TRBD2	TRBV13
CASSLDGGPVINEQFF	TGTGCCAGCAGCTTGGACGGGGGGCCAGTCATCAATGAGCAGTTCTTC	.	TRBJ2-1	.	TRBV5-4
CASSRQQGAEQYF	TGTGCCAGCAGCCGGCAACAGGGAGCCGAGCAGTACTTC	few	TRBJ2-7	.	TRBV7-3
CASSLDGRAGGGDTQYF	TGTGCCAGCAGCTTAGATGGAAGAGCGGGGGGTGGAGATACGCAGTATTTT	.	TRBJ2-3	TRBD2	TRBV7-2
CASSYGTGEKLFF	TGTGCCAGCAGTTACGGGACAGGAGAAAAACTGTTTTTT	few	TRBJ1-4	TRBD1	TRBV6-6
CASSESYSGVYQETQYF	TGTGCCAGCAGCGAATCTTATAGCGGGGTATACCAAGAGACCCAGTACTTC	.	TRBJ2-5	TRBD2	TRBV9
CASSDGGSYTEAFF	TGTGCCAGCAGTGATGGAGGGTCTTACACTGAAGCTTTCTTT	few	TRBJ1-1	.	TRBV2
CAISEEGATYNEQFF	TGTGCCATCAGTGAGGAGGGGGCCACCTACAATGAGCAGTTCTTC	few	TRBJ2-1	TRBD1	TRBV10-3
CASSQDGQFNQPQHF	TGTGCCAGCAGCCAAGATGGCCAGTTCAATCAGCCCCAGCATTTT	.	TRBJ1-5	.	TRBV4-2
CASSLGGNYNSPLHF	TGTGCCAGCAGCCTTGGAGGGAACTATAATTCACCCCTCCACTTT	few	TRBJ1-6	.	TRBV7-2
CASSFSGAYEQYF	TGTGCCAGCAGCTTCTCGGGGGCCTACGAGCAGTACTTC	.	TRBJ2-7	.	TRBV7-2
CATSRDLSYEQYF	TGTGCCACCAGCAGAGATCTCTCCTACGAGCAGTACTTC	few	TRBJ2-7	.	TRBV15
CASRRRLQGGETQYF	TGTGCCAGCCGTCGCCGACTACAGGGTGGAGAGACCCAGTACTTC	.	TRBJ2-5	.	TRBV6-5
CASSPFSGQQETQYF	TGTGCCAGCAGCCCATTTAGCGGGCAACAAGAGACCCAGTACTTC	.	TRBJ2-5	TRBD2	TRBV7-3
CASSLLGGQGADTQYF	TGTGCCAGCAGCTTGTTAGGAGGCCAGGGGGCTGATACGCAGTATTTT	many	TRBJ2-3	TRBD1	TRBV11-2
CASSHLLDRGYWDNEQFF	TGCGCCAGCAGCCACCTCCTGGACAGGGGGTATTGGGACAATGAGCAGTTCTTC	few	TRBJ2-1	TRBD1	TRBV4-1
CSVEYRRGTEAFF	TGCAGCGTTGAGTACAGGAGGGGCACTGAAGCTTTCTTT	.	TRBJ1-1	.	TRBV29-1
CASSILAGGDNEQFF	TGTGCCAGTAGTATACTAGCGGGGGGGGATAATGAGCAGTTCTTC	few	TRBJ2-1	TRBD2	TRBV19
CASSPTGTLLFPPHF	TGTGCCAGCAGTCCAACCGGGACTCTGTTATTTCCTCCGCATTTT	.	TRBJ1-5	.	TRBV6-1
CASSADRGQPQHF	TGTGCCAGCTCGGCGGACAGGGGGCAGCCCCAGCATTTT	.	TRBJ1-5	TRBD1	TRBV18
CASSLRQGRGAETQYF	TGTGCCAGCAGCCTCAGGCAGGGCAGGGGCGCAGAGACCCAGTACTTC	.	TRBJ2-5	.	TRBV5-6
CASSLWGVRNEQFF	TGTGCCAGCAGCTTATGGGGGGTGCGGAATGAGCAGTTCTTC	many	TRBJ2-1	.	TRBV7-3
CASSDPRLVSTDTQYF	TGTGCCAGCTCAGACCCCCGACTGGTGAGCACAGATACGCAGTATTTT	.	TRBJ2-3	.	TRBV18
CAISESSQGNLNEQFF	TGTGCCATCAGTGAGTCGAGCCAGGGGAATCTCAATGAGCAGTTCTTC	few	TRBJ2-1	.	TRBV6-1
CASSPRVGDSYQETQYF	TGTGCCAGCAGCCCGCGGGTGGGAGACTCGTACCAAGAGACCCAGTACTTC	few	TRBJ2-5	.	TRBV11-2
CASSRPGRGSNQPQHF	TGTGCCAGTAGCCGGCCCGGTCGGGGGAGCAATCAGCCCCAGCATTTT	.	TRBJ1-5	.	TRBV19